The T cell receptor (beta chain) described here comes from a study of response to subunit inactivated influenza vaccine. Study-wide points: Few additional T cells are recruited per seasonal influenza vaccination, authors suggested.

This CDR3 spans 12 amino acids. With 2 bases removed from V and 5 bases from J, the gap between germline ends came to 6 bases. The germline V gene has CDR1 MNHEY and CDR2 SVGEGT. One entry per CDR3 protein, called by TCRdb with MiXCR from the RT-PCR reads. The profile shows 550,000 to 800,000 distinct CDR3 sequences, approximately 15% of them singletons. Concerning this clonotype itself: Its antigen is not known.

The sequences come from PBMCs from blood, collected around two weeks before vaccination. V is TRBV6-2 or TRBV6-3 and J is TRBJ2-5; unclear D gene. The TCR originated in a man in his forties or fifties who received an inactivated influenza vaccine. CDR3 DNA sequence: TGTGCCAGCAGTTACACACGGGAGACCCAGTACTTC. Encoded protein: CASSYTRETQYF.